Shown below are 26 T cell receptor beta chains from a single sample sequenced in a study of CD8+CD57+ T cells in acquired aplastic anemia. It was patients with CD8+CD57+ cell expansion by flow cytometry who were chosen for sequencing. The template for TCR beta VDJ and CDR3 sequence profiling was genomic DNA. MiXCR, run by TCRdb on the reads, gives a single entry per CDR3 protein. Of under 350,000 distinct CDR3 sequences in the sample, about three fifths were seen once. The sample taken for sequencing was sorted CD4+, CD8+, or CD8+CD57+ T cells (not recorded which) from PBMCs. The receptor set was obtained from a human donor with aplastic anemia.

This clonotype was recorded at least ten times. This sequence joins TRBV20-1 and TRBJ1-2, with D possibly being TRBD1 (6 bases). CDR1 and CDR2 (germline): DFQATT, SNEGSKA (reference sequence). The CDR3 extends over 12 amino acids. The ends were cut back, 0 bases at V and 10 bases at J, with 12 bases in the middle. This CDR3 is CSAREGGGSYTF. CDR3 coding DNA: TGCAGTGCTAGAGAAGGGGGGGGTTCCTACACCTTC.

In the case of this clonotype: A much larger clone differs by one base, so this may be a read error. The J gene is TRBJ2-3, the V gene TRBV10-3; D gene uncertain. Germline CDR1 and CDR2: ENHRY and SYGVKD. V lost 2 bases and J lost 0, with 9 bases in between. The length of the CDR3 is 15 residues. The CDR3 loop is CAISEPPLSTDTQYF. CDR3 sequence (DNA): TGTGCCATCAGTGAGCCACCTCTCAGCACAGATACGCAGTATTTT.

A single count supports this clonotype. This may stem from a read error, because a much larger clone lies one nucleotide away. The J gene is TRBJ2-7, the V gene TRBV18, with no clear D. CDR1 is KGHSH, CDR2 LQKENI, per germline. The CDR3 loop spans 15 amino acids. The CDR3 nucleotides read TGTGCCAGCTCACCACCTTTAGGAAGCTCCTACGGGCAGTACTTC. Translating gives CASSPPLGSSYGQYF. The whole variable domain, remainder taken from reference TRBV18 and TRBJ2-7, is NAGVMQNPRHLVRRRGQEARLRCSPMKGHSHVYWYRQLPEEGLKFMVYLQKENIIDESGMPKERFSAEFPKEGPSILRIQQVVRGDSAAYFCASSPPLGSSYGQYFGPGTRLTVT.

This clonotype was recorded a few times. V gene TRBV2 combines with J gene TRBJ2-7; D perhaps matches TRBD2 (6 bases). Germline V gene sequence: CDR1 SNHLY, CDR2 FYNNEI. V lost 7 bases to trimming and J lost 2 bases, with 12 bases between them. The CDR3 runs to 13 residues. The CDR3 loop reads CASTGLLTYEQYF. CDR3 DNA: TGTGCCAGCACGGGACTCTTAACCTACGAGCAGTACTTC.

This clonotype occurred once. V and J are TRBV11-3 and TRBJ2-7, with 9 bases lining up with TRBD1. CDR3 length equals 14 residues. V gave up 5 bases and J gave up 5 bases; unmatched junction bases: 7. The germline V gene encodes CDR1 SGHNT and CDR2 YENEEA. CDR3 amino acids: CASSPGQGWNEQYF. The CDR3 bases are TGTGCCAGCAGCCCAGGACAGGGGTGGAACGAGCAGTACTTC.

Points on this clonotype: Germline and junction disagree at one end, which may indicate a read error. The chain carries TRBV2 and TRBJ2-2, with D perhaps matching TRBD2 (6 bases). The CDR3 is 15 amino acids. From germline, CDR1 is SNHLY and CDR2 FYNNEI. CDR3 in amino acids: CASTSMGRNAGELFF. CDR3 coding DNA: TGTGCCAGCACCTCAATGGGGAGGAACGCCGGGGAGCTGTTTTTT.

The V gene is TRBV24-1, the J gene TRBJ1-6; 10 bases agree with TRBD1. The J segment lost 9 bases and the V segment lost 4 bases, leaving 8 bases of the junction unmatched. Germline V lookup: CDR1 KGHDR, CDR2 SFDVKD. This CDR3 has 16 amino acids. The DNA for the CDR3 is TGTGCCACCAGTGACGCCAGACAGGGGGCACTTTCACCCCTCCACTTT. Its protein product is CATSDARQGALSPLHF.

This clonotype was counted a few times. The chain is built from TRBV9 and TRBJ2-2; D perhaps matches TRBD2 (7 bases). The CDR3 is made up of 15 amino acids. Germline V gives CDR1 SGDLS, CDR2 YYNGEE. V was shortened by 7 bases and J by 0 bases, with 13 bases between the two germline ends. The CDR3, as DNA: TGTGCCAGCCGCACGGGGGGCGCGAACACCGGGGAGCTGTTTTTT. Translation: CASRTGGANTGELFF.

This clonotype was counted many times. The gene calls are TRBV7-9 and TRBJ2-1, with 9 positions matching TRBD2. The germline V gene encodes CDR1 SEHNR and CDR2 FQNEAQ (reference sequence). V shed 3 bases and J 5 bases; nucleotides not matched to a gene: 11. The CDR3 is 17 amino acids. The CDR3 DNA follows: TGTGCCAGCAGCTTGCGGTTGGCGGGAGGGGGAAACAATGAGCAGTTCTTC. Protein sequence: CASSLRLAGGGNNEQFF. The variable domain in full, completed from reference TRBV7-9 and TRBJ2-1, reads DTGVSQNPRHKITKRGQNVTFRCDPISEHNRLYWYRQTLGQGPEFLTYFQNEAQLEKSRLLSDRFSAERPKGSFSTLEIQRTEQGDSAMYLCASSLRLAGGGNNEQFFGPGTRLTVL.

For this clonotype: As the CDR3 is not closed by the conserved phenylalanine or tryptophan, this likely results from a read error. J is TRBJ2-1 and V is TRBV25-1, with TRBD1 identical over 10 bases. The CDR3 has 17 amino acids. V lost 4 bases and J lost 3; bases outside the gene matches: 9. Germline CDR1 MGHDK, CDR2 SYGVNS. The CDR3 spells CASSGVAGTGDYNEQFL. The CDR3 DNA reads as TGTGCCAGCAGTGGCGTTGCCGGGACAGGGGACTACAATGAGCAGTTCCTC.

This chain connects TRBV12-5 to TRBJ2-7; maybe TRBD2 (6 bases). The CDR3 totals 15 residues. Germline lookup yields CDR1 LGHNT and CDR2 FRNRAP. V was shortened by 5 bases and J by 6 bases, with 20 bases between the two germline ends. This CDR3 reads CASGVSDGRLGEQYF. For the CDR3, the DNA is TGTGCTAGTGGTGTCTCTGACGGGAGATTGGGCGAGCAGTACTTC.

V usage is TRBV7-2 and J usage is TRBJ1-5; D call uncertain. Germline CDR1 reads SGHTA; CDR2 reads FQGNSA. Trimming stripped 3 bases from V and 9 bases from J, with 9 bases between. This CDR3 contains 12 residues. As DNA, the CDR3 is TGTGCCAGCAGCTTGGCCGGCGGGCCCCAGCATTTT. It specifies CASSLAGGPQHF. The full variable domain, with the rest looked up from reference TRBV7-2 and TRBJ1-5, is GAGVSQSPSNKVTEKGKDVELRCDPISGHTALYWYRQSLGQGLEFLIYFQGNSAPDKSGLPSDRFSAERTGGSVSTLTIQRTQQEDSAVYLCASSLAGGPQHFGDGTRLSIL.

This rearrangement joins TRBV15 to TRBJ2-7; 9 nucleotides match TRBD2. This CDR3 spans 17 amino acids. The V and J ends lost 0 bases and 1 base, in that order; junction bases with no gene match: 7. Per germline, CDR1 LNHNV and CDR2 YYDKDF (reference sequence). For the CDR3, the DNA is TGTGCCACCAGCAGAGATAGGGCGGGAGGGGGGTCCTACGAGCAGTACTTC. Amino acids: CATSRDRAGGGSYEQYF.

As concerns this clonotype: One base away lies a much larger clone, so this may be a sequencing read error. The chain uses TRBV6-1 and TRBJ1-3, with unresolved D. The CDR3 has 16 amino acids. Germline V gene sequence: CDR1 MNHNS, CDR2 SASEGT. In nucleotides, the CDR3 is TGTGCCGGCAGTGAATCGGAAGTAAATCCTGGAAACACCATATATTTT. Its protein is CAGSESEVNPGNTIYF.

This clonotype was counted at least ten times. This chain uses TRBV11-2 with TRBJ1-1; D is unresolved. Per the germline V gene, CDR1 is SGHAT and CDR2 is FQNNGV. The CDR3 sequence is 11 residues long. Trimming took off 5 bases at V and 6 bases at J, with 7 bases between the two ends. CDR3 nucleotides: TGTGCCAGCAGCCCCCCCCCTGAAGCTTTCTTT. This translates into CASSPPPEAFF.

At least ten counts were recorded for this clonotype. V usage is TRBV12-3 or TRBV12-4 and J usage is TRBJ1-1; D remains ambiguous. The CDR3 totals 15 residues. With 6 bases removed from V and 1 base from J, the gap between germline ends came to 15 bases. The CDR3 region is CASSSPPKGNTEAFF. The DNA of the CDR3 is TGTGCCAGCAGCAGCCCGCCCAAGGGGAACACTGAAGCTTTCTTT.

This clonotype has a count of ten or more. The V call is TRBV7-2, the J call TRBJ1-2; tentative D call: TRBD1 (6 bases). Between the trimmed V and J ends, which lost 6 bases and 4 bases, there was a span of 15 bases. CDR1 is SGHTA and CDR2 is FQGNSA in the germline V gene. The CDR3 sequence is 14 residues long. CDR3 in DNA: TGTGCCAGCAGTCCGGGGGGGGCTGGCTATGGCTACACCTTC. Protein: CASSPGGAGYGYTF.

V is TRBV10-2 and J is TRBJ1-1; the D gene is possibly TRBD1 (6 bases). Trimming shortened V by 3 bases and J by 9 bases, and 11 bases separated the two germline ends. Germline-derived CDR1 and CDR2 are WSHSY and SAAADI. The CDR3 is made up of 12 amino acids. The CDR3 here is CASSDPRGQAFF. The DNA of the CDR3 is TGCGCCAGCAGTGACCCCAGGGGTCAAGCTTTCTTT.

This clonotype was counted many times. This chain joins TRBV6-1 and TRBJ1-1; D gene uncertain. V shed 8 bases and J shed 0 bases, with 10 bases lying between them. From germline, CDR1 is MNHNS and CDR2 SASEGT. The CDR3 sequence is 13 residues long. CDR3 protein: CASLGRMNTEAFF. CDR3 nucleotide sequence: TGTGCCAGCTTAGGACGGATGAACACTGAAGCTTTCTTT.

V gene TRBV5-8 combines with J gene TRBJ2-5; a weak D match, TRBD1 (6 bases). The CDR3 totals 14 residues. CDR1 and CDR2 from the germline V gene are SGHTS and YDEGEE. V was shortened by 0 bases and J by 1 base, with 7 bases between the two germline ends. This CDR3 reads CASSLGDTQETQYF. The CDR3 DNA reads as TGTGCCAGCAGCTTGGGGGACACCCAAGAGACCCAGTACTTC.

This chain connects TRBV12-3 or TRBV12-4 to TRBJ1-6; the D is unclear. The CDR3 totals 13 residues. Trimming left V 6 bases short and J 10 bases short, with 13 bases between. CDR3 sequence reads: CASSPPLASPLHF. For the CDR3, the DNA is TGTGCCAGCAGCCCACCTTTGGCCTCACCCCTCCACTTT.

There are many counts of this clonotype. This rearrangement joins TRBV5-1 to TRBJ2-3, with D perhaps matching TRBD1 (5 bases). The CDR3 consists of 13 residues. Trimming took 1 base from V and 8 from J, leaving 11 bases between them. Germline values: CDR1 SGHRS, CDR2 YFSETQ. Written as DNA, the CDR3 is TGCGCCAGCAGCTTGACCCAAGGGGCTACGCAGTATTTT. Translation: CASSLTQGATQYF.

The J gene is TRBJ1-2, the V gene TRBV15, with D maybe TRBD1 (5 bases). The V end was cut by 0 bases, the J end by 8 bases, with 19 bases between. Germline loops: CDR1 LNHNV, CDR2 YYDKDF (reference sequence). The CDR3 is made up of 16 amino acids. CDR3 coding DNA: TGTGCCACCAGCAGAGATCTGGGGCAGGGAGATCGGGGCTACACCTTC. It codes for CATSRDLGQGDRGYTF.

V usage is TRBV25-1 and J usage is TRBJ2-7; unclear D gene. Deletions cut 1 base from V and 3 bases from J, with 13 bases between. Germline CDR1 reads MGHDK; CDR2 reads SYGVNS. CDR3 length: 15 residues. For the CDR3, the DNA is TGTGCCAGCAGTGAATCGCGACCGTCCATCTACGAGCAGTACTTC. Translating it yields CASSESRPSIYEQYF.

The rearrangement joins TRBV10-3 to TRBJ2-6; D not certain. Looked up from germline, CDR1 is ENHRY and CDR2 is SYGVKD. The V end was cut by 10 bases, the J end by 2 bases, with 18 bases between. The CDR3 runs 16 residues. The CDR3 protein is CASIPAVGTGANVLTF. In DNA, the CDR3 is TGTGCCAGCATCCCCGCGGTGGGAACTGGGGCCAACGTCCTGACTTTC.

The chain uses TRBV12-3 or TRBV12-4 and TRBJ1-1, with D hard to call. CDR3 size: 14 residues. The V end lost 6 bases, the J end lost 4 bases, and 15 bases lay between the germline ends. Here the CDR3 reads CASRETGVGTEAFF. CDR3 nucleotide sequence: TGTGCCAGCAGAGAGACCGGGGTAGGCACTGAAGCTTTCTTT.